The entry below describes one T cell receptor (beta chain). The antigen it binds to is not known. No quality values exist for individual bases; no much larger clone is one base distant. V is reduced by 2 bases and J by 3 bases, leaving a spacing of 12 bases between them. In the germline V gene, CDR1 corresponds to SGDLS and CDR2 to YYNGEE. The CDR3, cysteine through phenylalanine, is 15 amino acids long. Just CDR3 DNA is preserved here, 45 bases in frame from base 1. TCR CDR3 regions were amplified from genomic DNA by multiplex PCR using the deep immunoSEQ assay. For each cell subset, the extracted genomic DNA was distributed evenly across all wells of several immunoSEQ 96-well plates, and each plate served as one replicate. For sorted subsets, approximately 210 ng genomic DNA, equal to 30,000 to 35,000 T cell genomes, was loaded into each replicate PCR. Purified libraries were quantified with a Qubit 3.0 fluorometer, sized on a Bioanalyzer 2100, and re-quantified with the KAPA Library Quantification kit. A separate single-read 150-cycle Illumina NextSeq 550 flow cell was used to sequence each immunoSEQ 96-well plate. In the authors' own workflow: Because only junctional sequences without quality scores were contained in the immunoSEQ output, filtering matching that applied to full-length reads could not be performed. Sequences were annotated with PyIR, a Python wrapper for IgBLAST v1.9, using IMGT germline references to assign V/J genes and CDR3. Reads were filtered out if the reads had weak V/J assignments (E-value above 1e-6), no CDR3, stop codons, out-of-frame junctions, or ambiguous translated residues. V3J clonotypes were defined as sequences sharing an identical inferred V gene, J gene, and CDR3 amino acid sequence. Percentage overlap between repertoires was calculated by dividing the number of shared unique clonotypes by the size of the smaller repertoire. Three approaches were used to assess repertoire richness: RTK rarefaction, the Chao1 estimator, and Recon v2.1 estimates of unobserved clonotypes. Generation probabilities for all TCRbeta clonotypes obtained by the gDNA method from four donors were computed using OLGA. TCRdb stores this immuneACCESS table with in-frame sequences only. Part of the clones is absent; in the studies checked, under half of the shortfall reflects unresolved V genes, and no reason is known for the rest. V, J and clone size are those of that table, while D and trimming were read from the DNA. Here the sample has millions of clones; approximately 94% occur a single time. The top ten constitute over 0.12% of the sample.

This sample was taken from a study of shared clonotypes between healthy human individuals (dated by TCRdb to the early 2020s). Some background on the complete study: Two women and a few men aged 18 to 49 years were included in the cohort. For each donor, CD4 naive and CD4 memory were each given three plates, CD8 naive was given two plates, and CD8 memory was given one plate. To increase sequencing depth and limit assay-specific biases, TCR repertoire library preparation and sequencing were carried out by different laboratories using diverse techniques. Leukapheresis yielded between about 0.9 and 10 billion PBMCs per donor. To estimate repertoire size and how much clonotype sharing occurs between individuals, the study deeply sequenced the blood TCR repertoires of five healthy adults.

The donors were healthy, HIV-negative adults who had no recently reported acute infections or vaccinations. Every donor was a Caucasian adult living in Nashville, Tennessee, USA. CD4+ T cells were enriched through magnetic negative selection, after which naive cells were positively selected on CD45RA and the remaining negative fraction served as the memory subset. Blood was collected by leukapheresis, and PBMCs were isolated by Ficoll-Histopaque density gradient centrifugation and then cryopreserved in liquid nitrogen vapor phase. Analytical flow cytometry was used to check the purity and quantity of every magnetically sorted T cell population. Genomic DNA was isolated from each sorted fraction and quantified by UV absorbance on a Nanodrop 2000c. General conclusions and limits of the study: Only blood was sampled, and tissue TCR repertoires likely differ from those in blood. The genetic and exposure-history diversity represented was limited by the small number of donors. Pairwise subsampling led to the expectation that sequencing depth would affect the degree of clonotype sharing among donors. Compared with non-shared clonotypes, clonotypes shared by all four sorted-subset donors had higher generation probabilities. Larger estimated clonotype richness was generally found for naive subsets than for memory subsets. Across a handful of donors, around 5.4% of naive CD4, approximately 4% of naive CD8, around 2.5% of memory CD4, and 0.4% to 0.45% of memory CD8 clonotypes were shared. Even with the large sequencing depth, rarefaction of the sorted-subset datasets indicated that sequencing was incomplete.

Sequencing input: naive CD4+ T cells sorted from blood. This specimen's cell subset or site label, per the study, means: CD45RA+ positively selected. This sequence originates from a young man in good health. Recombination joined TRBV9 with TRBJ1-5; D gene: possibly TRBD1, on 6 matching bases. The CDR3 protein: CASSVSGQTNQPQHF. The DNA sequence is TGTGCCAGCAGCGTTTCGGGACAAACCAATCAGCCCCAGCATTTT.